This T cell receptor beta chain was identified during a study of T cells in Graves' hyperthyroidism and ophthalmopathy. This clonotype was observed many times. The CDR3 has 14 amino acids. J gave up 2 bases and V 7 bases, and 7 bases lay outside the gene matches. The germline V gene encodes CDR1 SQVTM and CDR2 ANQGSEA. It was RNA transcripts that yielded the amplified TCR beta CDR3 regions. With the HTBI primer set, the TCR CDR3 went through a first round of RT-PCR. TCRdb independently ran MiXCR on the multiplex PCR reads; one entry per CDR3 protein. This table holds approximately 520,000 distinct CDR3 sequences, approximately 25% found once. The PBMCs were sourced from fresh peripheral blood (approximately 10 ml).

The source material was blood. This clonotype was sampled from a woman aged 25 to 39 with Graves' ophthalmopathy. V is TRBV29-1 and J is TRBJ1-5, with TRBD1 identical over 8 bases. The CDR3 DNA reads TGCAGCGCCGTGGGGACAGGACGCAATCAGCCCCAGCATTTT. It encodes CSAVGTGRNQPQHF.